This TCR beta chain was identified during a study of Ad26.COV2.S vaccination and SARS-CoV-2 variants. Study details: Intramuscular Ad26.COV2.S doses were given once or twice, 56 days apart.

This CDR3 has 15 amino acids. Unmatched junction bases numbered 7, after V lost 2 bases and J lost 3 bases. Germline V gene lookup returns CDR1 SGHAT and CDR2 FQNNGV. TCRdb keeps only in-frame clones here, not all; method: immunoSEQ multiplex PCR. The repertoire holds about 680,000 clones, with approximately 88% as singletons. As for treatment: approximately 18 received Ad26.COV2.S at low or high dose, single or two shots; about 5 received placebo; per-sample allocation not given. Sampling happened 63 days after the first vaccine or placebo injection. Its platform was an Ad26 vector, and its expressed antigen was Wuhan-strain SARS-CoV-2 spike. Whole-study findings and limits: Possibly, TCR breadth and depth analyses underestimated total T cell responses. The authors reported substantial breadth in spike-specific CD8+ and CD4+ T cell responses after vaccination.

About this clone itself: Its antigen is unidentified.

This rearrangement joins TRBV11-2 to TRBJ2-7, with TRBD1 matching 7 bases. The sequences come from peripheral blood, collected in a trial of Ad26.COV2.S vaccine versus placebo. The clonotype was recovered from a person between 18 and 65 years old who received the Ad26.COV2.S COVID-19 vaccine or a placebo. This chain's CDR3 is CASSLPGQHFYEQYF. CDR3 sequence (DNA): TGTGCCAGCAGCTTACCGGGACAGCATTTCTACGAGCAGTACTTC. The variable domain in full, completed from reference TRBV11-2 and TRBJ2-7, reads EAGVAQSPRYKIIEKRQSVAFWCNPISGHATLYWYQQILGQGPKLLIQFQNNGVVDDSQLPKDRFSAERLKGVDSTLKIQPAKLEDSAVYLCASSLPGQHFYEQYFGPGTRLTVT.